The 11 T cell receptor beta chains given below trace back to one sample, sequenced in a study of blood T cells in healthy people across ages (dated by TCRdb to the mid-2010s). Library construction relied on 5' RACE. Data came from an Illumina HiSeq 2500. A second roughly 6 to 12 cycle PCR used a sample-barcoded 5' primer and a J-beta primer mix. TCRdb trimmed public reads at Q25 via fastp, called clones via MiXCR and kept in-frame beta chains. Rows with one shared CDR3 protein collapse into an entry with the most common genes and DNA. The sample table holds around 690,000 distinct CDR3 sequences, of which under 65% were seen once. Over 30% of the sample is taken by the ten largest. The specimen sequenced was blood. All receptors derive from a man in his 60s in good health.

The gene calls are TRBV18 and TRBJ2-7, with 9 bases matching TRBD1. Germline V gene lookup returns CDR1 KGHSH and CDR2 LQKENI. The CDR3 is 15 residues long. V trimming: 3 bases; J trimming: 4 bases; junction bases outside the gene matches: 7. The CDR3 DNA is TGTGCCAGCTCACCGGAGGGACAGGGCGTATACGAGCAGTACTTC. Translated, it gives CASSPEGQGVYEQYF. The full variable domain, rest sourced from reference TRBV18 and TRBJ2-7, is NAGVMQNPRHLVRRRGQEARLRCSPMKGHSHVYWYRQLPEEGLKFMVYLQKENIIDESGMPKERFSAEFPKEGPSILRIQQVVRGDSAAYFCASSPEGQGVYEQYFGPGTRLTVT.

This clonotype has more than one count but fewer than ten. This chain links TRBV20-1 with TRBJ2-7; weak D call: TRBD1 (6 bases). This CDR3 is built from 14 residues. CDR1 and CDR2 from the germline V gene are DFQATT and SNEGSKA (reference sequence). The V gene lost 3 bases and the J gene lost 2 bases, with 14 bases spanning the gap. The CDR3 sequence: CSASFGRGPYEQYF. CDR3 DNA: TGCAGTGCTAGTTTTGGCAGGGGACCCTACGAGCAGTACTTC.

The chain links TRBV10-3 to TRBJ2-7, with unresolved D. Matching the DNA end better, TRBJ2-5 makes the J call doubtful. This CDR3 region has 14 residues. The germline gives CDR1 ENHRY, CDR2 SYGVKD. The CDR3 DNA sequence: TGTGCCATCAGTGACCCAGCCCGGGCGGAGACCCAGTACTTC. Protein product: CAISDPARAETQYF.

The chain employs TRBV9 and TRBJ1-2, with D hard to call. The germline V gene has CDR1 SGDLS and CDR2 YYNGEE. Trimming took 3 bases from V and 8 from J, leaving 17 bases between them. There are 14 residues in the CDR3. CDR3 DNA: TGTGCCAGCAGCGCCGGTGGCAGATCGGGAGGCTACACCTTC. Translation gives CASSAGGRSGGYTF.

V gene TRBV29-1 combines with J gene TRBJ2-7, with D perhaps matching TRBD1 or TRBD2 (5 bases each). The germline V gene has CDR1 SQVTM and CDR2 ANQGSEA. Trimming left V 7 bases short and J 3 bases short, with 10 bases between. The CDR3 spans 11 residues. In DNA, the CDR3 is TGCAGCGCAGGGAGTATCTACGAGCAGTACTTC. This sequence encodes CSAGSIYEQYF.

This clonotype has just one count. The V gene is TRBV14, the J gene TRBJ1-2; D unresolved. Germline loops: CDR1 SGHDN, CDR2 FVKESK. The V end was cut by 1 base, the J end by 7 bases, with 7 bases between. This CDR3 contains 12 residues. The CDR3 region is CASSQAGCGYTF. CDR3 sequence (DNA): TGTGCCAGCAGCCAAGCGGGGTGTGGCTACACCTTC. Full variable domain (rest looked up from reference TRBV14 and TRBJ1-2): EAGVTQFPSHSVIEKGQTVTLRCDPISGHDNLYWYRRVMGKEIKFLLHFVKESKQDESGMPNNRFLAERTGGTYSTLKVQPAELEDSGVYFCASSQAGCGYTFGSGTRLTVV.

This chain links TRBV5-1 with TRBJ1-2; D not certain. The V and J ends lost 3 bases and 2 bases respectively, with 11 bases between them. The CDR3 is made up of 14 amino acids. Germline assignment: CDR1 SGHRS and CDR2 YFSETQ. CDR3 residues: CASSSSRANYGYTF. In DNA form, the CDR3 reads TGCGCCAGCAGCTCATCACGGGCAAACTATGGCTACACCTTC.

This clonotype was detected only a few times. The CDR3 reads CATLGADYYGYTF. CDR3 bases: TGTGCCACCTTAGGGGCGGACTACTATGGCTACACCTTC. The chain uses TRBV7-9 and TRBJ1-2, with a weak D call TRBD1 (5 bases). Germline loops: CDR1 SEHNR, CDR2 FQNEAQ (reference sequence). V gave up 10 bases and J gave up 3 bases, with 15 bases separating them. CDR3 length equals 13 residues.

The chain combines TRBV24-1 with TRBJ2-3; 9 bases map to TRBD2. This CDR3 region has 16 residues. The V and J ends lost 4 bases and 5 bases, in that order; junction bases with no gene match: 9. CDR1 and CDR2 (germline): KGHDR, SFDVKD. Here the CDR3 DNA reads TGTGCCACCAGTGACCCCCGGACTAGCGCCAAAGATACGCAGTATTTT. Translated, it gives CATSDPRTSAKDTQYF.

This clonotype was seen just once. This sequence joins TRBV3-1 and TRBJ2-3, with unresolved D. The CDR3 extends over 14 amino acids. Germline V gives CDR1 LGHDT, CDR2 YNNKEL (reference sequence). The V gene lost 2 bases and the J gene lost 0 bases, with 6 bases spanning the gap. In DNA, the CDR3 is TGTGCCAGCAGCCAAAGGTCTAGCACAGATACGCAGTATTTT. This sequence encodes CASSQRSSTDTQYF.

The chain has TRBV29-1 and TRBJ2-7; D might be TRBD1 (5 bases). TRBJ2-5 explains the end of the DNA better; the J call may be wrong. This CDR3 is 13 amino acids long. CDR1 and CDR2 (germline): SQVTM, ANQGSEA. In nucleotides, the CDR3 is TGCAGCGTTGATTTAGAAAGGGGAGAGACCCAGTACTTC. Its translation: CSVDLERGETQYF.